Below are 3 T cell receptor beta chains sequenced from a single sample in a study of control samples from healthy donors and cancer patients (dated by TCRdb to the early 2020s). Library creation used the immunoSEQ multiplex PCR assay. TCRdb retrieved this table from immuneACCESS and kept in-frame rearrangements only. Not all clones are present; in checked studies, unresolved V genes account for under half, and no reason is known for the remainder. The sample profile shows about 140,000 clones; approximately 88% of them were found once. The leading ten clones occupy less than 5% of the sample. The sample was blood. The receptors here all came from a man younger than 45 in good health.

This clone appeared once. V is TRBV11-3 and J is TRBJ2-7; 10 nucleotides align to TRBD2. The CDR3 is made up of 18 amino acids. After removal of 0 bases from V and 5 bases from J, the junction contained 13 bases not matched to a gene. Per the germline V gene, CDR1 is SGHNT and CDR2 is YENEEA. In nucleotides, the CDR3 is TGTGCCAGCAGCTTAGATCCCGAGCGGGAGGGTAAAGTCGACGAGCAGTACTTC. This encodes CASSLDPEREGKVDEQYF.

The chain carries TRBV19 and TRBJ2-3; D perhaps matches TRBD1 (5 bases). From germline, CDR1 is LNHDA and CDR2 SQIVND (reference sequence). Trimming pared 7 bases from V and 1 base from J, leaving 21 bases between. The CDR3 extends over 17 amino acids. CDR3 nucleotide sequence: TGTGCCAGTATGGTGCAGTCTAGGGGTATTGGCACAGATACGCAGTATTTT. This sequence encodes CASMVQSRGIGTDTQYF.

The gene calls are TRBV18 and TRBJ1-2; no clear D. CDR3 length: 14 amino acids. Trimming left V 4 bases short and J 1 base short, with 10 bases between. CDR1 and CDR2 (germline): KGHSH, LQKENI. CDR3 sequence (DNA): TGTGCCAGCTCACTAAACAGAAATAACTATGGCTACACCTTC. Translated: CASSLNRNNYGYTF.